This is a list of T cell receptor beta chains from one sample in a study of metastatic and nonmetastatic thyroid tumors. TCRdb reanalyzed the PCR reads with MiXCR. The table records tens of thousands of clones, around 16% of them present only once. Source material: tumor tissue. These TCRs come from a female donor with papillary thyroid cancer or a benign thyroid nodule (not recorded which). Some clones in this sample may be carry-over from other donors' samples. Both conserved end residues are part of each CDR3. D genes are given only for firm matches. Clone size is shown for a subset of rows, as once, few, many or a class of expanded clone.

>TRBJ2-7|many|TRBD2|TRBV12-3/TRBV12-4
CASSFVRAGIYEQYF
TGTGCCAGCAGTTTTGTTCGAGCGGGAATCTACGAGCAGTACTTC
>TRBJ2-7|many|-|TRBV28
CASSPGSFLPYEQYF
TGTGCCAGCAGCCCCGGGAGTTTTCTCCCCTACGAGCAGTACTTC
>TRBJ2-1|few|TRBD2|TRBV6-1
CASLAREDNEQFF
TGTGCCAGCCTTGCGCGGGAGGACAATGAGCAGTTCTTC
>TRBJ2-5|-|-|TRBV3-1
CASSPRSAHQETQYF
TGTGCCAGCAGCCCTCGGAGCGCCCATCAAGAGACCCAGTACTTC
>TRBJ1-2|-|-|TRBV6-1
CASRTANYGYTF
TGTGCCAGCAGGACAGCTAACTATGGCTACACCTTC
>TRBJ2-1|many|-|TRBV18
CASSPPSSSYNEQFF
TGTGCCAGCTCACCACCGAGCAGCTCCTACAATGAGCAGTTCTTC
>TRBJ2-7|-|-|TRBV5-1
CASSLRTWLEQYF
TGCGCCAGCAGCCTAAGGACATGGCTCGAGCAGTACTTC
>TRBJ2-2|many|TRBD2|TRBV10-2
CASGRRYGGTGELFF
TGCGCCAGCGGAAGACGATACGGGGGGACCGGGGAGCTGTTTTTT
>TRBJ2-7|once|TRBD2|TRBV5-1
CASSRGEEQYF
TGCGCCAGCAGCCGGGGGGAGGAGCAGTACTTC
>TRBJ2-1|few|-|TRBV10-3
CAISESYREHNEQFF
TGTGCCATCAGTGAGTCCTATCGGGAGCACAATGAGCAGTTCTTC
>TRBJ2-7|many|TRBD2|TRBV2
CASSLSGSYEQYF
TGTGCCAGCAGCCTTAGCGGGAGCTACGAGCAGTACTTC
>TRBJ2-1|-|TRBD2|TRBV11-2
CASSEQWTSGYNEQFF
TGTGCCAGCAGCGAACAATGGACTAGCGGGTACAATGAGCAGTTCTTC
>TRBJ2-7|once|-|TRBV11-2
CASSLFVNHAGYEQYF
TGTGCCAGCAGCTTATTCGTTAACCATGCCGGTTACGAGCAGTACTTC